These 21 T cell receptor beta chains came from one sample sequenced in a study of long-term antiretroviral therapy in people with HIV. Version v3.0 of the immunoSEQ assay was performed at survey level. TCRdb's copy holds only in-frame clones and misses some; the assay was immunoSEQ multiplex PCR. The sample lists 20,000 to 25,000 clones, 86% occurring once. Sequencing used unsorted PBMCs, obtained 1.3 years after starting antiretroviral therapy. Receptor source: a man aged 55 to 69 with HIV.

The V call is TRBV7-9, the J call TRBJ2-7, with 7 positions matching TRBD2. The CDR3 contains 15 residues. CDR1 is SEHNR, CDR2 FQNEAQ, per germline (reference sequence). The J segment lost 5 bases and the V segment lost 0 bases, leaving 7 bases of the junction unmatched. The CDR3, as DNA: TGTGCCAGCAGCTTAGCAGGCGGGAGAATCCACGAGCAGTACTTC. Residues: CASSLAGGRIHEQYF.

The chain recombines TRBV27 with TRBJ2-7, with D perhaps assigned TRBD1 or TRBD2 (5 bases each). V was clipped by 5 bases and J by 4 bases, with 15 bases between them. The CDR3 runs 14 residues. Germline assignment: CDR1 MNHEY and CDR2 SMNVEV (reference sequence). In nucleotides, the CDR3 is TGTGCCAGCAGTGGATGGGACGGCTATTACGAGCAGTACTTC. Its protein product is CASSGWDGYYEQYF.

The chain carries TRBV25-1 and TRBJ1-4; 9 bases are a match to TRBD1. The CDR3 covers 15 residues. Germline V CDR1 and CDR2: MGHDK, SYGVNS. V lost 3 bases and J lost 5; bases outside the gene matches: 4. The CDR3 spells CASSEQTGGNEKLFF. CDR3 DNA sequence: TGTGCCAGCAGTGAGCAGACAGGGGGGAATGAAAAACTGTTTTTT.

V and J are TRBV9 and TRBJ2-7, with TRBD1 matching over 10 bases. Germline CDR1 is SGDLS and CDR2 is YYNGEE. Trimming cost V 4 bases and J 3 bases; bases outside gene matches: 22. The CDR3 length is 20 residues. CDR3 residues: CASSSWVGDRGRREGYEQYF. CDR3 nucleotide sequence: TGTGCCAGCAGCTCGTGGGTCGGGGACAGGGGAAGGAGAGAAGGCTACGAGCAGTACTTC.

The CDR3 sequence is CASSKVTGSQTLPETQYF. CDR3 in DNA: TGTGCCAGCAGCAAAGTTACCGGGTCCCAAACCCTCCCGGAGACCCAGTACTTC. The V and J genes are TRBV4-2 and TRBJ2-5, with D uncertain. Germline V CDR1 and CDR2: LGHNA, YNFKEQ. V was trimmed by 5 bases and J by 5 bases, leaving 27 bases between them. There are 18 residues in the CDR3.

The V call is TRBV19, the J call TRBJ1-2; 7 bases align to TRBD1. CDR3 length equals 13 residues. J lost 3 bases, V lost 2 bases, and 0 bases had no gene match. Germline lookup yields CDR1 LNHDA and CDR2 SQIVND (reference sequence). The CDR3 DNA reads as TGTGCCAGTAGTATAACAGGGGACTATGGCTACACCTTC. It encodes CASSITGDYGYTF.

J is TRBJ2-7 and V is TRBV5-1; 9 bases are a match to TRBD2. The CDR3 is 14 residues long. CDR1 is SGHRS, CDR2 YFSETQ, per germline. V dropped 0 bases and J dropped 11; count of bases not matched to a gene: 9. CDR3 residues: CASSLDSGGPREYF. The CDR3 DNA follows: TGCGCCAGCAGCTTGGATAGCGGGGGCCCCCGGGAGTACTTC.

This rearrangement joins TRBV7-2 to TRBJ1-3, with D uncertain. Trimming pared 7 bases from V and 1 base from J, leaving 11 bases between. The CDR3 sequence is 14 residues long. The germline CDR1 and CDR2 sequences are SGHTA and FQGNSA. CDR3 sequence reads: CASNKAFSGNTIYF. The CDR3 DNA reads TGTGCCAGCAACAAAGCATTTTCTGGAAACACCATATATTTT.

CDR3 nucleotides: TGTGCCAGCAGTGAACTGGGGGTCGGAGAGCAGTACTTC. Its translation is CASSELGVGEQYF. This chain uses TRBV6-1 with TRBJ2-7; D may correspond to TRBD1 or TRBD2 (5 bases each). V dropped 2 bases and J dropped 7 bases, with 12 bases sitting between them. CDR3 size: 13 residues. CDR1 and CDR2 (germline): MNHNS, SASEGT.

CDR3 loop: CASSFPAGGGTDTQYF. As DNA, the CDR3 is TGTGCCAGCAGCTTCCCAGCGGGGGGGGGCACAGATACGCAGTATTTT. This rearrangement joins TRBV5-4 to TRBJ2-3; 10 bases fit TRBD2. The J segment lost 1 base and the V segment lost 2 bases, leaving 4 bases of the junction unmatched. This CDR3 has 16 amino acids. Germline CDR1 reads SGHNT; CDR2 reads YYREEE (reference sequence).

The CDR3 DNA reads as TGTGCCAGCAGTTCCGTAGGACTAGCGGGATCCTACGAGCAGTACTTC. This sequence encodes CASSSVGLAGSYEQYF. The chain has TRBV6-5 and TRBJ2-7, with 12 bases lining up with TRBD2. V lost 4 bases and J lost 1; bases outside the gene matches: 5. Per germline, CDR1 MNHEY and CDR2 SVGAGI. The CDR3 spans 16 residues.

The V call is TRBV6-5, the J call TRBJ1-1; no clear D gene. V gave up 4 bases and J gave up 2 bases, with 8 bases separating them. This CDR3 region has 13 residues. CDR1 MNHEY and CDR2 SVGAGI come from the germline V gene. This CDR3 is CASSSGFNTEAFF. CDR3 coding DNA: TGTGCCAGCAGTTCCGGATTTAACACTGAAGCTTTCTTT.

This chain uses TRBV6-6 with TRBJ2-1; D not resolved. This CDR3 region has 9 residues. V shed 6 bases and J shed 9 bases, with 3 bases lying between them. Germline CDR1 reads MNHNY; CDR2 reads SVGAGI (reference sequence). The CDR3 loop reads CASSTEQFF. CDR3 in DNA: TGTGCCAGCAGCACTGAGCAGTTCTTC.

The rearrangement joins TRBV5-4 to TRBJ1-4, with a tentative D call TRBD1 (6 bases). The CDR3 extends over 15 amino acids. V was cut by 2 bases and J by 0 bases, with 8 bases left in between. CDR1 and CDR2 from the germline V gene are SGHNT and YYREEE (reference sequence). DNA of the CDR3: TGTGCCAGCAGCTTAGGGGGGACAACTAATGAAAAACTGTTTTTT. This sequence encodes CASSLGGTTNEKLFF. The full variable domain, rest sourced from reference TRBV5-4 and TRBJ1-4, is ETGVTQSPTHLIKTRGQQVTLRCSSQSGHNTVSWYQQALGQGPQFIFQYYREEENGRGNFPPRFSGLQFPNYSSELNVNALELDDSALYLCASSLGGTTNEKLFFGSGTQLSVL.

This clone was observed a handful of times. V gene TRBV7-9 combines with J gene TRBJ2-1, with D unclear. This CDR3 has 12 residues. The germline gives CDR1 SEHNR, CDR2 FQNEAQ (reference sequence). V shed 7 bases and J shed 0 bases, with 4 bases lying between them. The CDR3 here is CASTYSYNEQFF. The CDR3, as DNA: TGTGCCAGCACCTACTCCTACAATGAGCAGTTCTTC.

CDR3 sequence (DNA): TGTGCCAGCAGCCGACTTCTTACCGCCGGGGAGCTGTTTTTT. Amino acid sequence: CASSRLLTAGELFF. The rearrangement links TRBV14 to TRBJ2-2; D remains ambiguous. Germline V gene lookup returns CDR1 SGHDN and CDR2 FVKESK. The germline V and J ends were trimmed by 4 bases and 6 bases, with 12 bases remaining between them. The CDR3 is 14 amino acids.

V and J are TRBV27 and TRBJ1-3; no clear D. The V and J ends lost 7 bases and 2 bases respectively, with 9 bases between them. The CDR3 totals 13 residues. Germline assignment: CDR1 MNHEY and CDR2 SMNVEV (reference sequence). The CDR3 bases are TGTGCCAGCACCCCCGGTGCTGGAAACACCATATATTTT. Its translation is CASTPGAGNTIYF.

This clone was seen only a few times. V and J are TRBV7-2 and TRBJ1-2; TRBD1 might be the D (5 bases). CDR1 and CDR2 from the germline V gene are SGHTA and FQGNSA. Trimming cost V 5 bases and J 1 base, with 17 bases left between them. The CDR3 covers 16 residues. CDR3: CASSPTGTSFNYGYTF. CDR3 DNA sequence: TGTGCCAGCAGCCCAACCGGGACTTCTTTTAACTATGGCTACACCTTC.

The V gene is TRBV28, the J gene TRBJ1-3, with 7 bases identical to TRBD1. The CDR3 runs to 17 residues. J lost 3 bases, V lost 5 bases, and 13 bases had no gene match. CDR1 MDHEN and CDR2 SYDVKM come from the germline V gene. CDR3 residues: CASSPPLGYRGGNTIYF. The DNA for the CDR3 is TGTGCCAGCAGTCCCCCTCTCGGGTACAGGGGTGGAAACACCATATATTTT. The full variable domain, completed using reference TRBV28 and TRBJ1-3, is DVKVTQSSRYLVKRTGEKVFLECVQDMDHENMFWYRQDPGLGLRLIYFSYDVKMKEKGDIPEGYSVSREKKERFSLILESASTNQTSMYLCASSPPLGYRGGNTIYFGEGSWLTVV.

CDR3: CASSQDTYGYTF. CDR3 nucleotide sequence: TGCGCCAGCAGTCAAGACACCTATGGCTACACCTTC. This chain uses TRBV10-2 with TRBJ1-2; D is unclear. In germline, CDR1 is WSHSY, CDR2 SAAADI. The CDR3 has 12 amino acids. V was pared by 5 bases and J by 4 bases, with 8 bases between.

This chain uses TRBV5-4 with TRBJ2-7; D remains unclear. The ends were cut back, 0 bases at V and 12 bases at J, with 16 bases in the middle. The CDR3 is made up of 13 amino acids. Germline CDR1 reads SGHNT; CDR2 reads YYREEE (reference sequence). CDR3 DNA: TGTGCCAGCAGCTTGGCAGGTATTGATCCTTTGTACTTC. Translating gives CASSLAGIDPLYF.